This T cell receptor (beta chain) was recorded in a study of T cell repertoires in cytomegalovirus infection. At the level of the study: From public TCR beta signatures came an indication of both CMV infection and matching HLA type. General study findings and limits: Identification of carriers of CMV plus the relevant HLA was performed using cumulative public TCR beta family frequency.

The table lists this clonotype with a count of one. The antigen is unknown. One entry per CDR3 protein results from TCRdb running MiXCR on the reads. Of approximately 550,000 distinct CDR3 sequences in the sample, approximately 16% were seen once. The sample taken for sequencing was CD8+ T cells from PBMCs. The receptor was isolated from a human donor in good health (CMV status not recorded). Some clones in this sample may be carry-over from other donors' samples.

Here the CDR3 reads CATWSSGGYEQYF. As DNA, the CDR3 is TGTGCCACCTGGTCTAGCGGGGGGTACGAGCAGTACTTC. The V call is TRBV6-1, the J call TRBJ2-7; 11 nucleotides align to TRBD2. The CDR3 runs to 13 residues. Germline trimming cut 10 bases from V and 4 bases from J; bases unmatched to any gene: 6. CDR1 and CDR2 (germline): MNHNS, SASEGT.